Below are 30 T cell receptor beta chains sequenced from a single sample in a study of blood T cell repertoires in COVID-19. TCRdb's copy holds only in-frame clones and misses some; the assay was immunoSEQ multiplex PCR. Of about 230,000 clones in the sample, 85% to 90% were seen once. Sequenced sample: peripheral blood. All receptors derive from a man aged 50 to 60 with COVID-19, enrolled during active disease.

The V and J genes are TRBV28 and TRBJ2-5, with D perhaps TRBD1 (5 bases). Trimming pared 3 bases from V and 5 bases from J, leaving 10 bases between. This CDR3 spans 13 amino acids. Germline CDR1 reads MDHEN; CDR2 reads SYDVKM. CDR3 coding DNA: TGTGCCAGCAGTTTGCAGGGTGGTGAGACCCAGTACTTC. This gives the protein CASSLQGGETQYF.

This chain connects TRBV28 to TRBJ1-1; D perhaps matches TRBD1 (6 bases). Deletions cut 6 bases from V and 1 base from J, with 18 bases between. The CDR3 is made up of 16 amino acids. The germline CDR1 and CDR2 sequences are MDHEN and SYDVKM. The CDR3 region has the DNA TGTGCCAGCAGCCTGGGGGCGCTTCGTCGGAACACTGAAGCTTTCTTT. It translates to CASSLGALRRNTEAFF. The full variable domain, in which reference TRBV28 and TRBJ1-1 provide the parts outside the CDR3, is DVKVTQSSRYLVKRTGEKVFLECVQDMDHENMFWYRQDPGLGLRLIYFSYDVKMKEKGDIPEGYSVSREKKERFSLILESASTNQTSMYLCASSLGALRRNTEAFFGQGTRLTVV.

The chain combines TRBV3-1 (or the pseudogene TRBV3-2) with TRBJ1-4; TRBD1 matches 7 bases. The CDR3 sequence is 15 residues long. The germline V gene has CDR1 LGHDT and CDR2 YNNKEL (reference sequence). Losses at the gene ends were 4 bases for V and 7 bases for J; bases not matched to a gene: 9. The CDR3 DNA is TGTGCCAGCAGCCCCTCAGGGGGGCGCGGTGAAAAACTGTTTTTT. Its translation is CASSPSGGRGEKLFF.

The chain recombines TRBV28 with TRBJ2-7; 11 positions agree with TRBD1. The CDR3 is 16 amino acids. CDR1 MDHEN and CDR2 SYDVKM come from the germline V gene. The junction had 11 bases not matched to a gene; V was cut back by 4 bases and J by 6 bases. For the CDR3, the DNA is TGTGCCAGCAGTTGGAGACCGGGACAGGGGGTGGGCGAGCAGTACTTC. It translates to CASSWRPGQGVGEQYF.

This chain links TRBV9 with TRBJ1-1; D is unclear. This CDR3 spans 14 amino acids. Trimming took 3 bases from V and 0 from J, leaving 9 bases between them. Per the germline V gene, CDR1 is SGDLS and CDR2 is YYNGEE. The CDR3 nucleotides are TGTGCCAGCAGCGGTGGAGGAGTGAACACTGAAGCTTTCTTT. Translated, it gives CASSGGGVNTEAFF.

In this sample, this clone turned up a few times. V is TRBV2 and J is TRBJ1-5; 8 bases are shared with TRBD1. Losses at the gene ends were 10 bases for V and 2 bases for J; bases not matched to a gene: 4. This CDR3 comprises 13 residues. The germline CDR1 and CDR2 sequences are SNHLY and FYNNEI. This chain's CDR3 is CATAGGGNQPQHF. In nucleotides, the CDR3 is TGTGCCACCGCAGGGGGCGGCAATCAGCCCCAGCATTTT.

The CDR3 protein is CASSQGGGAKTQYF. In DNA, the CDR3 is TGTGCCAGCAGCCAAGGGGGGGGAGCCAAGACCCAGTACTTC. The chain employs TRBV14 and TRBJ2-5; the match to TRBD2 covers 7 bases. CDR1 is SGHDN, CDR2 FVKESK, per germline. V lost 1 base, J lost 6 bases, and 5 bases stayed unmatched. The CDR3 spans 14 residues.

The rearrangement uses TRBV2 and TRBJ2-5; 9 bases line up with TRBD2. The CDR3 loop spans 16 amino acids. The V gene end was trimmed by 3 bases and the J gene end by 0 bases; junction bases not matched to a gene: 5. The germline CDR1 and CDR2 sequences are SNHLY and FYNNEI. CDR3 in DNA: TGTGCCAGCAGTGACCTGCTAGCGGGGAACCAAGAGACCCAGTACTTC. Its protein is CASSDLLAGNQETQYF.

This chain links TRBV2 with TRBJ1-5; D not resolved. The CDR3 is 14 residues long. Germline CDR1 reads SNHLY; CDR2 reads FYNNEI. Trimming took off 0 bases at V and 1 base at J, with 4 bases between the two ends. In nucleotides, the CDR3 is TGTGCCAGCAGTGAAGCGGGCAGCAATCAGCCCCAGCATTTT. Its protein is CASSEAGSNQPQHF.

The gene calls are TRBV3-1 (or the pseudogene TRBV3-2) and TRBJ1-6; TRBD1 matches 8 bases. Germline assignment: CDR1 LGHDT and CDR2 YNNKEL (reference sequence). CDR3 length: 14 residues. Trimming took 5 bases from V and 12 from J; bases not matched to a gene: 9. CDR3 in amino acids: CASSMDRAVGPLHF. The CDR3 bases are TGTGCCAGCAGCATGGACAGGGCGGTCGGACCCCTCCACTTT.

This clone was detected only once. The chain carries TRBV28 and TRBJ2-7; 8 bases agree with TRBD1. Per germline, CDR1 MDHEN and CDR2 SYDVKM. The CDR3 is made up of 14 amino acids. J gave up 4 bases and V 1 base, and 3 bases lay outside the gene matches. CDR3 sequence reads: CASSLLGQGYEQYF. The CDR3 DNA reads TGTGCCAGCAGTTTATTAGGACAGGGTTACGAGCAGTACTTC.

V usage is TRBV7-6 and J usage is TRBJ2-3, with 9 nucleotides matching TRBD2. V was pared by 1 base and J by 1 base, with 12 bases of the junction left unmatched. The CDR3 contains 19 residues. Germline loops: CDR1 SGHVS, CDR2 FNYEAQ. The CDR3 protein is CASSLGISGSLSGTDTQYF. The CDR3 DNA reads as TGTGCCAGCAGCTTAGGGATTAGCGGGAGTCTGTCGGGCACAGATACGCAGTATTTT.

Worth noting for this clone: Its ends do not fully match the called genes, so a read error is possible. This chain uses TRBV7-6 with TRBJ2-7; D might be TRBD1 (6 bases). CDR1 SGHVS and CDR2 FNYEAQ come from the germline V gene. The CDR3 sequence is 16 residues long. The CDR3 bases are TGTGCCAGCAGCTTATCGCCCCGGGACAACTCCTACGAGCTGTACTTC. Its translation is CASSLSPRDNSYELYF.

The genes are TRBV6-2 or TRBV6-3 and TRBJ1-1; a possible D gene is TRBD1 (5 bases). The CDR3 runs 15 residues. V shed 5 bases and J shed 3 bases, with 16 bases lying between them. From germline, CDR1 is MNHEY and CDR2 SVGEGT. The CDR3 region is CASSQTLGTYTEAFF. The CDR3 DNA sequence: TGTGCCAGCAGTCAGACACTCGGGACTTACACTGAAGCTTTCTTT.

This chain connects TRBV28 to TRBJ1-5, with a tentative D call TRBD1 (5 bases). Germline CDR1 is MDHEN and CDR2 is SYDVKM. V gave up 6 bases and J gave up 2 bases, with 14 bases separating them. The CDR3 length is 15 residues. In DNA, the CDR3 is TGTGCCAGCAGATCGGGGGGGGTTCGCAATCAGCCCCAGCATTTT. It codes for CASRSGGVRNQPQHF.

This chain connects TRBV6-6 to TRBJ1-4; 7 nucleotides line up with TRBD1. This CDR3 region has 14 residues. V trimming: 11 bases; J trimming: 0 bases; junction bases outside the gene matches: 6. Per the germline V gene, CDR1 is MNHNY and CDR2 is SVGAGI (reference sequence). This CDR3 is CACSGTATNEKLFF. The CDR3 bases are TGTGCCTGTTCCGGGACAGCAACTAATGAAAAACTGTTTTTT.

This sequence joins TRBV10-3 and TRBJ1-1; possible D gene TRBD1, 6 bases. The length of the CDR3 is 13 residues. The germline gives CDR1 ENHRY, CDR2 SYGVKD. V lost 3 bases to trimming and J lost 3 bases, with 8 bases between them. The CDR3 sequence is CAISDRQDTEAFF. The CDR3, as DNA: TGTGCCATCAGTGACCGACAGGACACTGAAGCTTTCTTT.

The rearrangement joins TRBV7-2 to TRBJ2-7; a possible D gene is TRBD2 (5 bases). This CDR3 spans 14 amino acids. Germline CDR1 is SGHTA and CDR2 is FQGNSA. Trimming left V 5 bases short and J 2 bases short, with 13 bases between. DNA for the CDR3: TGTGCCAGCAGCGCACAACTAGGGCCCTACGAGCAGTACTTC. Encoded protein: CASSAQLGPYEQYF.

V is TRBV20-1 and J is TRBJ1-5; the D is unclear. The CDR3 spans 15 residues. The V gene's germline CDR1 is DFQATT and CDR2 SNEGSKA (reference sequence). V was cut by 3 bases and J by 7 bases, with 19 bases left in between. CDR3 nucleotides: TGCAGTGCTAGTTTTGGGCAGTGGGTTGAGCAGCCCCAGCATTTT. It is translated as CSASFGQWVEQPQHF.

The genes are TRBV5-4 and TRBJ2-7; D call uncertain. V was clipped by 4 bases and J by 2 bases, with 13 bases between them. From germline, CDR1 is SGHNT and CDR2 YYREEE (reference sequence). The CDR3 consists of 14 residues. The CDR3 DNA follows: TGTGCCAGCAGCCCTAAGCCCAGGACCTACGAGCAGTACTTC. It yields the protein CASSPKPRTYEQYF.

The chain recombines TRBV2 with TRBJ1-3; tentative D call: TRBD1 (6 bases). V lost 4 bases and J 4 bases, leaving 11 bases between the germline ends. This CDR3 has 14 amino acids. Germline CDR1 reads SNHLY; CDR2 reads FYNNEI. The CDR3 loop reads CASSVQGYGNTIYF. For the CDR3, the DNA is TGTGCCAGCAGTGTACAGGGATACGGAAACACCATATATTTT. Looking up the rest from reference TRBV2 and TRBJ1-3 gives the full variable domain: EPEVTQTPSHQVTQMGQEVILRCVPISNHLYFYWYRQILGQKVEFLVSFYNNEISEKSEIFDDQFSVERPDGSNFTLKIRSTKLEDSAMYFCASSVQGYGNTIYFGEGSWLTVV.

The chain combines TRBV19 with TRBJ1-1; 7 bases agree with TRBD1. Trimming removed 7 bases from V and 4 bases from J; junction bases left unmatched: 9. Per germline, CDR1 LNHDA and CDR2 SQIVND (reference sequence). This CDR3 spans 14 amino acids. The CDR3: CASTVTGMGTEAFF. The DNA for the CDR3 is TGTGCCAGTACCGTGACAGGGATGGGCACTGAAGCTTTCTTT.

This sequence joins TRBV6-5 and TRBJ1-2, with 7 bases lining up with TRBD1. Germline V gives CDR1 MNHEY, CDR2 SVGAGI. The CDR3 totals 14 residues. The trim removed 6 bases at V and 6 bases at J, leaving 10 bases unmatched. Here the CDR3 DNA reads TGTGCCAGCAGAGCCAGGACAGGTTACGATGGCTACACCTTC. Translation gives CASRARTGYDGYTF.

Written as DNA, the CDR3 is TGTGCCAGCAGTTTAGCAGGGGGCAACTATGGCTACACCTTC. This gives the protein CASSLAGGNYGYTF. The chain is built from TRBV28 and TRBJ1-2; 8 nucleotides agree with TRBD1. CDR1 is MDHEN and CDR2 is SYDVKM in the germline V gene. V was clipped by 2 bases and J by 2 bases; unmatched bases: 1. CDR3 size: 14 residues.

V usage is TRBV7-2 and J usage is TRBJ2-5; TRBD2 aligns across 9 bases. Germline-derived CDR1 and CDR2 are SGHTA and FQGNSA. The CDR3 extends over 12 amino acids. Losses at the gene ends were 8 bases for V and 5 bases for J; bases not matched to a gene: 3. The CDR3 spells CASGRGGETQYF. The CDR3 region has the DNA TGTGCCAGCGGGCGGGGGGGCGAGACCCAGTACTTC.

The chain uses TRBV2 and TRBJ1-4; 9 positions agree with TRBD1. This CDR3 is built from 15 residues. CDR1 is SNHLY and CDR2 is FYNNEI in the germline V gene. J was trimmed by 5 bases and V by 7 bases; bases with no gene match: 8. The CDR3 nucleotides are TGTGCCAGCAATCAAATAGGGACAGGGAATGAAAAACTGTTTTTT. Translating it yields CASNQIGTGNEKLFF.

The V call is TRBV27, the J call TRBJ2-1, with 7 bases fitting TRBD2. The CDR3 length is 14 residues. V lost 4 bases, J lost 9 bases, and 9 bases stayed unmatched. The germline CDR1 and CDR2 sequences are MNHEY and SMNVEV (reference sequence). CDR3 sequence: CASSSPGGWGEQFF. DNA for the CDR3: TGTGCCAGCAGTTCCCCGGGGGGATGGGGTGAGCAGTTCTTC.

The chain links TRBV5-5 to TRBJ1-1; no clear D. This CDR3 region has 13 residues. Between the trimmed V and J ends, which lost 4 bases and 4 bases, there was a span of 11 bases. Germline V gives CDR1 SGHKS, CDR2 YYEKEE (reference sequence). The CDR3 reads CASSSEVFTEAFF. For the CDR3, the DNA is TGTGCCAGCAGCAGCGAGGTGTTCACTGAAGCTTTCTTT.

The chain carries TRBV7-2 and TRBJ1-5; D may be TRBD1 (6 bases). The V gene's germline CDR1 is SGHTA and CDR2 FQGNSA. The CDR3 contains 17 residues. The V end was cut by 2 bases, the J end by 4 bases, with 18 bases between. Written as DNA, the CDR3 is TGTGCCAGCAGCTTACCTTTCGGGACAAACCTAAATCAGCCCCAGCATTTT. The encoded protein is CASSLPFGTNLNQPQHF.

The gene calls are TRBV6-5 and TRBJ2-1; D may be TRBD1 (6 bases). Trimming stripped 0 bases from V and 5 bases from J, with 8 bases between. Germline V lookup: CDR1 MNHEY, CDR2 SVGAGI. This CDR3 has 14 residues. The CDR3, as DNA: TGTGCCAGCAGTTACTCGTCAGGGGACAATGAGCAGTTCTTC. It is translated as CASSYSSGDNEQFF.